Presented here are 17 T cell receptor beta chains from one specimen sequenced in a study of blood T cell repertoires in COVID-19. Assay: immunoSEQ multiplex PCR; the TCRdb copy retains only in-frame clones and omits some. The sample consists of tens of thousands of clones, around 80% of them appearing once. The specimen was peripheral blood. These receptors were collected from a human donor in a cohort sampled during active COVID-19.

V and J are TRBV25-1 and TRBJ2-1, with a tentative D call TRBD2 (7 bases). V was shortened by 5 bases and J by 6 bases, with 14 bases between the two germline ends. The length of the CDR3 is 14 residues. Germline V gene lookup returns CDR1 MGHDK and CDR2 SYGVNS. CDR3 coding DNA: TGTGCCAGCAGTTCAGCTAGGGGGGGCAATGAGCAGTTCTTC. It is translated as CASSSARGGNEQFF.

CDR3 DNA sequence: TGTGCCAGCAGCTTAAACGGGGGGCAGAACATTCAGTACTTC. Its translation is CASSLNGGQNIQYF. The V and J genes are TRBV11-2 and TRBJ2-4, with D possibly being TRBD2 (7 bases). The CDR3 runs to 14 residues. V was pared by 2 bases and J by 7 bases, with 12 bases between. Looked up from germline, CDR1 is SGHAT and CDR2 is FQNNGV.

This clone turned up a few times. The chain employs TRBV13 and TRBJ2-7; tentative D call: TRBD2 (6 bases). With 3 bases removed from V and 2 bases from J, the gap between germline ends came to 11 bases. The CDR3 spans 14 residues. CDR1 and CDR2 from the germline V gene are PRHDT and FYEKMQ (reference sequence). DNA for the CDR3: TGTGCCAGCAGCTTCCTACGGGAGACCTACGAGCAGTACTTC. It yields the protein CASSFLRETYEQYF.

The chain joins TRBV6-5 to TRBJ1-1; 10 nucleotides line up with TRBD1. Germline assignment: CDR1 MNHEY and CDR2 SVGAGI. The CDR3 has 14 residues. The V segment lost 6 bases and the J segment 6 bases; nucleotides outside the gene matches: 7. The CDR3 DNA is TGTGCCAGCAGCCGGGACAGGGGAGACCCTGAAGCTTTCTTT. This translates into CASSRDRGDPEAFF.

The chain employs TRBV6-6 and TRBJ1-2; 7 bases map to TRBD1. The trim removed 0 bases at V and 4 bases at J, leaving 8 bases unmatched. The CDR3 is 16 residues long. CDR1 is MNHNY and CDR2 is SVGAGI in the germline V gene (reference sequence). The CDR3 nucleotides read TGTGCCAGCAGTTACTCTGGACAGGCGTTGGCCTATGGCTACACCTTC. Protein sequence: CASSYSGQALAYGYTF.

CDR3 region: CSARLTSGAFF. The CDR3 coding sequence is TGCAGTGCCCGGCTAACCTCGGGGGCTTTCTTT. The rearrangement links TRBV20-1 to TRBJ1-1; D uncertain. This CDR3 is 11 amino acids long. V lost 6 bases and J 11 bases, leaving 16 bases between the germline ends. Germline loops: CDR1 DFQATT, CDR2 SNEGSKA (reference sequence).

The V gene is TRBV5-1, the J gene TRBJ2-7; D is uncertain. The ends were cut back, 0 bases at V and 3 bases at J, with 10 bases in the middle. This CDR3 spans 14 amino acids. CDR1 is SGHRS, CDR2 YFSETQ, per germline. CDR3 DNA: TGCGCCAGCAGCTTGGCATCACAGAACTACGAGCAGTACTTC. Its translation is CASSLASQNYEQYF. Supplemented by reference TRBV5-1 and TRBJ2-7, the full variable domain reads KAGVTQTPRYLIKTRGQQVTLSCSPISGHRSVSWYQQTPGQGLQFLFEYFSETQRNKGNFPGRFSGRQFSNSRSEMNVSTLELGDSALYLCASSLASQNYEQYFGPGTRLTVT.

The chain employs TRBV5-1 and TRBJ2-1; D is unresolved. CDR3 length: 17 amino acids. The germline gives CDR1 SGHRS, CDR2 YFSETQ. The V end lost 0 bases, the J end lost 5 bases, and 18 bases lay between the germline ends. The CDR3 region has the DNA TGCGCCAGCAGCTTGGGACGTACTTCAGCGCCAGACAATGAGCAGTTCTTC. It codes for CASSLGRTSAPDNEQFF.

V is TRBV5-4 and J is TRBJ1-1; D is unclear. V gave up 4 bases and J gave up 1 base, with 11 bases separating them. The CDR3 covers 14 residues. Germline CDR1 SGHNT, CDR2 YYREEE (reference sequence). In DNA form, the CDR3 reads TGTGCCAGCAGCGCCACACAAACGAACACTGAAGCTTTCTTT. Translation gives CASSATQTNTEAFF.

This clone is a singleton in its sample. The genes are TRBV7-9 and TRBJ2-1; 7 bases align to TRBD1. V shed 0 bases, J shed 4 bases, and the junction held 3 bases outside the gene matches. Looked up from germline, CDR1 is SEHNR and CDR2 is FQNEAQ (reference sequence). CDR3 size: 15 residues. This CDR3 reads CASSLAGTVYNEQFF. The DNA of the CDR3 is TGTGCCAGCAGCTTAGCCGGGACAGTTTACAATGAGCAGTTCTTC.

Notes on this clone: In the same sample, other DNA sequences code for this CDR3. The chain combines TRBV12-3 or TRBV12-4 with TRBJ1-5; D is unclear. The CDR3 covers 13 residues. V lost 2 bases, J lost 6 bases, and 8 bases lay in between. The CDR3 is CASSLSSGQPQHF. As DNA, the CDR3 is TGTGCCAGCAGTTTAAGTTCCGGTCAGCCCCAGCATTTT.

The V call is TRBV7-9, the J call TRBJ1-3; the D gene is possibly TRBD1 (5 bases). CDR3 length equals 16 residues. Germline CDR1 SEHNR, CDR2 FQNEAQ (reference sequence). V lost 5 bases and J 0 bases, leaving 14 bases between the germline ends. CDR3 DNA: TGTGCCAGCAGCCCCAAGGGACTCGGCTCTGGAAACACCATATATTTT. Amino acids: CASSPKGLGSGNTIYF.

This sequence joins TRBV24-1 and TRBJ2-3, with 8 nucleotides matching TRBD2. The CDR3 sequence is 14 residues long. The V gene's germline CDR1 is KGHDR and CDR2 SFDVKD. Germline trimming cut 8 bases from V and 4 bases from J; bases unmatched to any gene: 7. The CDR3 here is CATTRGGPPDTQYF. The CDR3 nucleotides read TGTGCCACCACCCGCGGGGGGCCCCCAGATACGCAGTATTTT.

The CDR3 reads CASSGGTGGGYFNYGYTF. The DNA of the CDR3 is TGTGCCAGCAGCGGAGGGACAGGGGGTGGCTATTTTAACTATGGCTACACCTTC. V and J are TRBV5-5 and TRBJ1-2, with 11 positions matching TRBD1. The V segment lost 4 bases and the J segment 1 base; nucleotides outside the gene matches: 12. The CDR3 is 18 residues long. Germline V gives CDR1 SGHKS, CDR2 YYEKEE (reference sequence).

The table lists this clone with a few counts. The CDR3 loop is CASSDGSSYNEQFF. The DNA for the CDR3 is TGTGCCAGCAGTGACGGGAGCTCCTACAATGAGCAGTTCTTC. The chain carries TRBV6-4 and TRBJ2-1, with TRBD2 as a possible D gene (5 bases). V shed 2 bases and J shed 0 bases, with 5 bases lying between them. The germline CDR1 and CDR2 sequences are MRHNA and SNTAGT. The CDR3 totals 14 residues.

The chain uses TRBV29-1 and TRBJ2-1, with D possibly matching TRBD2 (6 bases). The CDR3 runs 16 residues. The V and J ends lost 6 bases and 7 bases respectively, with 25 bases between them. Germline V gives CDR1 SQVTM, CDR2 ANQGSEA. This chain's CDR3 is CSVERAFGGAGNEQFF. The CDR3 nucleotides are TGCAGCGTCGAAAGGGCGTTTGGAGGGGCGGGAAATGAGCAGTTCTTC.

This clone appeared a single time. This chain links TRBV9 with TRBJ2-7, with a possible D match to TRBD2 (6 bases). Between the trimmed V and J ends, which lost 3 bases and 6 bases, there was a span of 13 bases. The CDR3 is 13 amino acids. Germline loops: CDR1 SGDLS, CDR2 YYNGEE. The CDR3 bases are TGTGCCAGCAGCGCCCCCGGGGGTGGCGAGCAGTACTTC. Translation: CASSAPGGGEQYF.